The present entry profiles one T cell receptor beta chain with its context. This sample stems from a study of blood T cell repertoires in COVID-19. As for the study in general: Samples of COVID-19 (acute and convalescent) were obtained from the United States, Italy and Spain. T cells, B-cell-depleted T cells, or PBMCs supplied cDNA or gDNA.

J was trimmed by 7 bases and V by 4 bases; bases with no gene match: 17. Germline V gene data show CDR1 as SGHRS and CDR2 as YFSETQ. The CDR3 has 17 residues. Methods used by the authors: Scientists estimated how many nucleated cells there were by amplifying reference gene primers. Profiling relied on immunoSEQ multiplex PCR, and the TCRdb table lists in-frame clones only, not all of them. The DNA gave D and trimming, while V, J and clone size come from that table. Among 70,000 or so clones listed, roughly 82% were seen once. The sequence was collected from a human donor in a cohort sampled during active COVID-19. Sample: peripheral blood. The chain carries TRBV5-1 and TRBJ2-1, with 7 bases matching TRBD2. Here the CDR3 reads CASSRTGGATSENEQFF. The CDR3 DNA reads as TGCGCCAGCAGCCGGACGGGGGGAGCGACGAGTGAGAATGAGCAGTTCTTC. The full variable domain, completed using reference TRBV5-1 and TRBJ2-1, is KAGVTQTPRYLIKTRGQQVTLSCSPISGHRSVSWYQQTPGQGLQFLFEYFSETQRNKGNFPGRFSGRQFSNSRSEMNVSTLELGDSALYLCASSRTGGATSENEQFFGPGTRLTVL.